This is a list of T cell receptor delta chains from one sample in a study of Vδ1+ human thymocytes. TCRdb fed the multiplex PCR reads to CATT. There are 45,000 to 60,000 delta-chain clones in the sample; 15% to 20% occur only once, and 0.5% lies in the top ten. The source material was Vdelta1+ gamma-delta thymocytes from the thymus. Every receptor here comes from a boy under two years old who had congenital heart surgery. Each CDR3 is given with its conserved first and last residue. A D gene is named only where the DNA matches it firmly. Expanded clones get a size class; other rows say once, few or many, or leave the size out.

-	TRDV1	TRDJ1	TRDD3	CALGERSYVGGYRDKLIF	TGTGCTCTTGGGGAACGCTCCTACGTAGGGGGATACAGGGATAAACTCATCTTT
-	TRDV1	TRDJ1	TRDD3	CALGELLSYWGIPEYTDKLIF	TGTGCTCTTGGGGAACTCCTTTCCTACTGGGGGATACCAGAGTACACCGATAAACTCATCTTT
few	TRDV1	TRDJ1	-	CALGESSGVNTDKLIF	TGTGCTCTTGGGGAATCTTCCGGGGTAAACACCGATAAACTCATCTTT
few	TRDV1	TRDJ1	TRDD3	CALGERASRTLGDDLLIF	TGTGCTCTTGGGGAAAGGGCCAGCCGGACGCTGGGGGACGATCTACTCATCTTT
few	TRDV1	TRDJ1	-	CALGNIKGAKPNTDKLIF	TGTGCTCTTGGGAACATTAAGGGAGCCAAGCCTAACACCGATAAACTCATCTTT
-	TRDV1	TRDJ1	TRDD3	CALGERPLGIDTDKLIF	TGTGCTCTTGGGGAACGTCCACTGGGGATTGACACCGATAAACTCATCTTT
-	TRDV1	TRDJ1	-	CALGELPILRSGASFGDKLIF	TGTGCTCTTGGGGAACTTCCCATCCTACGTTCTGGGGCTTCCTTTGGGGATAAACTCATCTTT
-	TRDV1	TRDJ1	-	CALGAKRRPGGGTDKLIF	TGTGCTCTTGGGGCCAAGAGGAGGCCCGGAGGGGGCACCGATAAACTCATCTTT
-	TRDV1	TRDJ1	-	CALGGPFPGSHTDKLIF	TGTGCTCTTGGGGGCCCGTTTCCTGGGTCCCACACCGATAAACTCATCTTT
-	TRDV1	TRDJ1	-	CALGEPSRQWGSNTDKLIF	TGTGCTCTTGGGGAGCCAAGTCGACAGTGGGGATCCAACACCGATAAACTCATCTTT
-	TRDV1	TRDJ1	-	CALGERPAPLGYRTDKLIF	TGTGCTCTTGGGGAAAGACCTGCGCCTCTCGGATATCGCACCGATAAACTCATCTTT
few	TRDV1	TRDJ1	-	CALGEGFTYEIPARGNDKLIF	TGTGCTCTTGGGGAAGGGTTCACCTACGAGATCCCGGCACGAGGTAACGATAAACTCATCTTT
-	TRDV1	TRDJ1	TRDD3	CALGETSRFSGGYRTDKLIF	TGTGCTCTTGGGGAAACCTCTCGATTTTCTGGGGGATACAGGACCGATAAACTCATCTTT
few	TRDV1	TRDJ1	TRDD3	CALGSISTGGYPDKLIF	TGTGCTCTTGGGAGCATCTCTACTGGGGGATACCCCGATAAACTCATCTTT
-	TRDV1	TRDJ1	TRDD2	CALGVRRLPQPDKLIF	TGTGCTCTTGGGGTCCGCCGCCTTCCTCAACCTGATAAACTCATCTTT
few	TRDV1	TRDJ1	-	CALGGLPTRGIYTDKLIF	TGTGCTCTTGGGGGGCTTCCTACTCGGGGGATATACACCGATAAACTCATCTTT
few	TRDV1	TRDJ1	TRDD3	CALGEPDPRGDKALIF	TGTGCTCTTGGGGAACCTGATCCTCGGGGGGATAAAGCACTCATCTTT
-	TRDV1	TRDJ1	TRDD3	CALGELGRPTRLTFRGIRSNKLIF	TGTGCTCTTGGGGAACTAGGTCGGCCTACGAGGTTGACTTTCCGGGGGATACGCTCCAATAAACTCATCTTT
-	TRAV29/DV5	TRDJ1	TRDD3	CAASASLGDVLCYTDKLIF	TGTGCAGCAAGCGCATCACTGGGGGATGTACTATGCTACACCGATAAACTCATCTTT
few	TRDV1	TRDJ1	-	CALGPFRGRWDTDKLIF	TGTGCTCTTGGGCCCTTCAGGGGACGTTGGGACACCGATAAACTCATCTTT
few	TRDV1	TRDJ1	-	CALGEVLPHKLIF	TGTGCTCTTGGGGAGGTCCTTCCCCATAAACTCATCTTT
few	TRDV1	TRDJ1	-	CALGESAAFPQQDWAPYTDKLIF	TGTGCTCTTGGGGAATCCGCGGCCTTCCCACAGCAGGACTGGGCACCGTACACCGATAAACTCATCTTT
few	TRDV1	TRDJ1	-	CALGGPSYRLGDSRKLIF	TGTGCTCTTGGGGGCCCTTCCTACAGACTGGGGGATTCCCGTAAACTCATCTTT
few	TRDV1	TRDJ1	-	CALGGGPSYGWGIPRTDKLIF	TGTGCTCTTGGGGGAGGGCCTTCCTACGGTTGGGGGATCCCCCGAACAGATAAACTCATCTTT
few	TRDV2	TRDJ1	-	CACLYKTGGLFGWRLIF	TGTGCCTGCCTTTATAAAACCGGGGGACTCTTTGGCTGGAGACTCATCTTT
-	TRDV1	TRDJ1	-	CALGERLPTLGILIYTDKLIF	TGTGCTCTTGGGGAACGGCTTCCTACGCTGGGGATACTAATCTACACCGATAAACTCATCTTT
few	TRDV1	TRDJ1	-	CALGELSGKLIF	TGTGCTCTTGGGGAACTATCTGGTAAACTCATCTTT
-	TRDV1	TRDJ1	-	CALGEGTGRRTGPSYTDKLIF	TGTGCTCTTGGGGAAGGAACGGGACGGCGAACCGGACCTTCTTACACCGATAAACTCATCTTT
few	TRDV1	TRDJ1	-	CALGGVSGSGPLVPATDKLIF	TGTGCTCTTGGGGGAGTCTCTGGGTCAGGGCCCTTAGTTCCCGCCACCGATAAACTCATCTTT
few	TRDV1	TRDJ1	TRDD3	CALVIVPMGIPPDKLIF	TGTGCTCTCGTAATAGTTCCTATGGGGATACCCCCCGATAAACTCATCTTT
-	TRDV1	TRDJ1	-	CALGDGWASGADKLIF	TGTGCTCTTGGGGATGGTTGGGCCTCGGGCGCCGATAAACTCATCTTT
few	TRDV1	TRDJ1	-	CALGEPYPFLRAGDTDKLIF	TGTGCTCTTGGGGAACCCTACCCCTTCCTAAGGGCGGGGGATACCGATAAACTCATCTTT
-	TRDV1	TRDJ1	TRDD3	CALGEIVPRTGGRGLIF	TGTGCTCTTGGGGAGATCGTCCCTCGTACTGGGGGAAGGGGACTCATCTTT
-	TRDV1	TRDJ1	-	CALGTLRSYGPEDKLIF	TGTGCTCTTGGGACCCTGAGATCCTACGGTCCTGAGGATAAACTCATCTTT
few	TRDV1	TRDJ2	-	CALSDRQLPITCLGTAQLFF	TGTGCTCTTTCGGACCGTCAGTTACCCATTACCTGCCTTGGGACAGCACAACTCTTCTTT
-	TRDV1	TRDJ1	-	CALGPRPPGLGDKLIF	TGTGCTCTTGGGCCCCGACCCCCGGGGTTAGGCGATAAACTCATCTTT
few	TRDV1	TRDJ1	TRDD3	CALGELLRWSDWGIGPDKLIF	TGTGCTCTTGGGGAACTTCTACGGTGGAGTGACTGGGGGATAGGCCCCGATAAACTCATCTTT
-	TRDV1	TRDJ1	TRDD3	CALGDLPPPTGWLTGGSTDKLIF	TGTGCTCTTGGGGATCTCCCCCCTCCTACGGGTTGGCTTACTGGGGGATCCACCGATAAACTCATCTTT
few	TRDV1	TRDJ1	TRDD3	CALGELEPTARIGGSHTDKLIF	TGTGCTCTTGGGGAACTAGAACCTACAGCCCGGATAGGGGGATCCCACACCGATAAACTCATCTTT
-	TRDV1	TRDJ2	-	CALREQQSPAQLFF	TGTGCTCTTAGGGAACAGCAGTCCCCAGCACAACTCTTCTTT
few	TRDV1	TRDJ1	TRDD3	CALGEPPRTPTSYWGFPYTDKLIF	TGTGCTCTTGGGGAACCCCCCCGTACCCCGACCTCTTACTGGGGATTTCCTTACACCGATAAACTCATCTTT
few	TRDV1	TRDJ1	-	CALGEPYSPGPTDKLIF	TGTGCTCTTGGGGAACCCTACTCTCCGGGACCCACCGATAAACTCATCTTT
few	TRDV1	TRDJ1	-	CALGELVPSYSYWGIAYTDKLIF	TGTGCTCTTGGGGAACTAGTTCCTTCCTACTCGTACTGGGGGATCGCCTACACCGATAAACTCATCTTT
-	TRDV1	TRDJ1	TRDD3	CALGEPKSSYKPPTGGLVDKLIF	TGTGCTCTTGGGGAACCTAAATCTTCCTACAAACCTCCAACTGGGGGATTAGTCGATAAACTCATCTTT
-	TRDV1	TRDJ1	TRDD3	CALGGILSLGPPWGNELYTDKLIF	TGTGCTCTTGGGGGAATCCTATCTCTGGGCCCTCCGTGGGGGAACGAATTGTACACCGATAAACTCATCTTT
-	TRDV1	TRDJ1	TRDD2	CALGELGGLGPSLQLPQYTDKLIF	TGTGCTCTTGGGGAACTAGGAGGCTTAGGGCCTTCCTTACAACTCCCTCAGTACACCGATAAACTCATCTTT
few	TRDV1	TRDJ1	TRDD3	CALGEPPPSLLLGDTPYTDKLIF	TGTGCTCTTGGGGAACCCCCTCCTTCCCTGCTACTGGGGGATACGCCGTACACCGATAAACTCATCTTT
few	TRDV1	TRDJ1	TRDD3	CALGEPLYWGIPNTDKLIF	TGTGCTCTTGGGGAACCTCTCTATTGGGGGATCCCGAACACCGATAAACTCATCTTT
few	TRDV1	TRDJ1	-	CALGAHSKYTDKLIF	TGTGCTCTTGGGGCCCATTCCAAGTACACCGATAAACTCATCTTT
few	TRDV2	TRDJ1	TRDD3	CACDTLLFLYWGIRGADKLIF	TGTGCCTGTGACACCCTCCTCTTTTTGTACTGGGGGATACGCGGCGCCGATAAACTCATCTTT
few	TRDV1	TRDJ1	TRDD3	CALGELSYLYWGIHADTDKLIF	TGTGCTCTTGGGGAACTTTCCTACCTGTACTGGGGGATACATGCGGACACCGATAAACTCATCTTT
few	TRDV1	TRDJ1	TRDD3	CALGEAQLTGGSNTDKLIF	TGTGCTCTTGGGGAGGCCCAACTCACTGGGGGATCGAACACCGATAAACTCATCTTT
-	TRDV1	TRDJ1	TRDD3	CALLTLGDTDKLIF	TGTGCTCTTCTGACACTGGGGGACACCGATAAACTCATCTTT
-	TRDV1	TRDJ1	TRDD3	CALGDWGMLVDDKLIF	TGTGCTCTTGGGGACTGGGGGATGCTAGTCGACGATAAACTCATCTTT
few	TRDV1	TRDJ1	-	CALGERFFPDPTGLGPTDKLIF	TGTGCTCTTGGGGAACGATTTTTTCCTGATCCTACGGGGCTGGGGCCGACCGATAAACTCATCTTT